This T cell receptor (beta chain) appears in the sequencing data of a study of response to subunit inactivated influenza vaccine. The CDR3 spans 14 residues. V was pared by 5 bases and J by 2 bases, with 14 bases between. Germline-derived CDR1 and CDR2 are SQVTM and ANQGSEA. TCRdb re-derived calls from the RT-PCR reads in MiXCR, one entry per CDR3 protein. The sample lists 860,000 or so distinct CDR3 sequences; 21% were seen once. This sequence was found in a man aged 45-65 years who received an inactivated influenza vaccine. The rearrangement uses TRBV29-1 and TRBJ2-3, with D perhaps TRBD2 (6 bases). The material was PBMCs from blood, obtained about 5 days after vaccination. The CDR3 sequence is CSVIRGGFTDTQYF. DNA for the CDR3: TGCAGCGTTATCCGGGGAGGCTTCACAGATACGCAGTATTTT.